This T cell receptor beta chain was retrieved from a study of blood T cell repertoires in COVID-19. Study summary: Material from acute and convalescent COVID-19 was sourced from the United States, Italy and Spain.

CDR3 length: 15 residues. Germline lookup yields CDR1 LNHDA and CDR2 SQIVND (reference sequence). The junction had 8 bases not matched to a gene; V was cut back by 4 bases and J by 8 bases. Authors' methods: Amplification of reference gene primers provided the estimated nucleated cell counts. The assay was immunoSEQ multiplex PCR, and TCRdb's table has in-frame clones only and misses some. Clonal size and the V and J genes are those of that table, whereas D and trimming came from the DNA. Among roughly 300,000 clones listed, about 92% were seen once. Allocation to cohorts depended on clinical history reported by the participants.

The clonotype comes from a woman aged 25 to 39 who had recovered from COVID-19. The specimen sequenced was PBMCs or T cells enriched from blood (not recorded which). The V and J genes are TRBV19 and TRBJ2-1, with TRBD2 matching over 10 bases. CDR3 amino acids: CASSTVAGGRHEQFF. CDR3 nucleotides: TGTGCCAGTAGTACAGTAGCGGGGGGAAGACATGAGCAGTTCTTC.